This entry describes one T cell receptor (beta chain). Its antigen is unidentified. These data originate in a study of shared clonotypes between healthy human individuals. Study outcomes and limitations: As a rule, naive subsets had a larger estimated richness than memory subsets. Generation probability values for non-shared clonotypes were lower than those for clonotypes shared by all four donors.

Naive CD8 cells comprised CD45RO-negative, CCR7-positively selected cells, excluding terminally differentiated effector memory CD45RA+ cells. All participating donors were Caucasian adults from Nashville, Tennessee. Sorted subsets were amplified in replicate PCRs using 150 to 250 ng DNA, about 30,000 T cell genomes. Libraries were prepared by immunoSEQ multiplex PCR; TCRdb keeps only in-frame clonotypes and omits some of them. This table holds about 2,100,000 clones, more than 85% found once. In germline, CDR1 is MDHEN, CDR2 SYDVKM. The CDR3 is 14 amino acids. Trimming removed 5 bases from V and 2 bases from J, with 13 bases in between.

Sequencing was done on a sample of naive CD8+ T cells from PBMCs. The chain recombines TRBV28 with TRBJ2-7; D ambiguous. The TCR comes from a man in his late teens or twenties in good health. Some clones in this sample may be carry-over from other donors' samples. CDR3 bases: TGTGCCAGCAGTCGTATGGAGTATGCCTACGAGCAGTACTTC. This gives the protein CASSRMEYAYEQYF. The full variable domain, completed using reference TRBV28 and TRBJ2-7, is DVKVTQSSRYLVKRTGEKVFLECVQDMDHENMFWYRQDPGLGLRLIYFSYDVKMKEKGDIPEGYSVSREKKERFSLILESASTNQTSMYLCASSRMEYAYEQYFGPGTRLTVT.